This T cell receptor (beta chain) derives from a study of blood T cell repertoires in COVID-19. Looking at the study overall: Samples representing acute and convalescent COVID-19 were sourced from the United States, Italy and Spain. Sources were T cells, B-cell-depleted T cells, or PBMCs; the material itself was cDNA or gDNA.

Germline V CDR1 and CDR2: LGHNA, YSLEER. The CDR3 runs to 15 residues. V gave up 0 bases and J gave up 2 bases, with 10 bases separating them. Authors' processing steps: It was from reference gene primer amplification that nucleated cell counts were estimated. TCRdb's table, derived via immunoSEQ multiplex PCR, lists solely in-frame clones and lacks some. That table is the source of V, J and clone size, and D and trimming were worked out from the DNA. The sample holds 15,000 to 20,000 clones; 85% to 90% are singletons and the top ten take approximately 34%. This clone was recorded only once. Seattle patients were enrolled during active infection and followed longitudinally.

The source of this sequence is a woman older than 75 with COVID-19, enrolled during active disease. This chain connects TRBV4-3 to TRBJ2-5; no definite D call. Sequenced sample: peripheral blood. The CDR3 sequence is CASSQENRRQETQYF. CDR3 bases: TGCGCCAGCAGCCAAGAGAACAGACGGCAAGAGACCCAGTACTTC.